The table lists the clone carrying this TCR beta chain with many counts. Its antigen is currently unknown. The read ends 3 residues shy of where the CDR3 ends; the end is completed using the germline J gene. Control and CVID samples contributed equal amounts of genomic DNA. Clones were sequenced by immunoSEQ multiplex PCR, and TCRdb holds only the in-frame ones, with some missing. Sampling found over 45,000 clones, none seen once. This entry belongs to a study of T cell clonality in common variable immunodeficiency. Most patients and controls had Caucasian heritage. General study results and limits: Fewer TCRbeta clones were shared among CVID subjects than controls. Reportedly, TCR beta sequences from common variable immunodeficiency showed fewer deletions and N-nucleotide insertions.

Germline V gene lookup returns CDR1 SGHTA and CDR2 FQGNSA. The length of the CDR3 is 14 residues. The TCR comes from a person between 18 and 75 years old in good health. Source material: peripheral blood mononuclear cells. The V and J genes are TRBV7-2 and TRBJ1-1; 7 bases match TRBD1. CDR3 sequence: CASSPSRGQGEAFF. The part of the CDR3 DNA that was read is TGTGCCAGCAGCCCCTCAAGGGGGCAAGGAGAA.